The entry that follows covers one T cell receptor (beta chain) sequence. The data were taken from a study of blood T cell repertoires in COVID-19. Only in-frame clones appear in the TCRdb table, and some are missing; sequencing was by immunoSEQ multiplex PCR. The table has hundreds of thousands of clones, roughly 91% seen once. The TCR originated in a woman younger than 45 with acute or convalescent COVID-19. The source material was peripheral blood.

The DNA for the CDR3 is TGTGCCAGCAGTTACGCAGACCTGCGGGAGACCCAGTACTTC. It specifies CASSYADLRETQYF. V is TRBV6-6 and J is TRBJ2-5; D remains ambiguous. The germline CDR1 and CDR2 sequences are MNHNY and SVGAGI (reference sequence). This CDR3 spans 14 amino acids. Trimming removed 2 bases at V and 5 bases at J, with 12 bases between.